These 18 T cell receptor beta chains were sequenced from one sample in a study of Graves' ophthalmopathy and Graves' hyperthyroidism. Amplifying from RNA transcripts, the study obtained TCR beta CDR3 regions. HTBI primers were employed in first-round RT-PCR, then a second-round multiplex PCR followed. TCRdb recomputed calls from the multiplex PCR reads with MiXCR, one row per CDR3 protein. The sample contains about 740,000 distinct CDR3 sequences, roughly 40% of which appear only once. The source material was peripheral blood. Every receptor here comes from an adult man with Graves' ophthalmopathy.

This clonotype was seen once. The J gene is TRBJ1-3, the V gene TRBV10-3, with D possibly matching TRBD1 (5 bases). This CDR3 has 13 residues. Trimming took 6 bases from V and 7 from J, leaving 13 bases between them. CDR1 is ENHRY and CDR2 is SYGVKD in the germline V gene. The CDR3 reads CAIRQDKANTIYF. In DNA, the CDR3 is TGTGCCATCAGGCAGGACAAGGCGAACACCATATATTTT.

The chain is built from TRBV7-9 and TRBJ2-7, with D unclear. This CDR3 spans 14 amino acids. V was cut by 4 bases and J by 2 bases, with 12 bases left in between. Germline CDR1 reads SEHNR; CDR2 reads FQNEAQ (reference sequence). As DNA, the CDR3 is TGTGCCAGCAGCTCTTACGGGTTTGCCTACGAGCAGTACTTC. Its protein is CASSSYGFAYEQYF.

V is TRBV29-1 and J is TRBJ1-1; no firm D call. This CDR3 has 13 residues. V dropped 3 bases and J dropped 3 bases, with 11 bases sitting between them. Germline V gene sequence: CDR1 SQVTM, CDR2 ANQGSEA. The CDR3 coding sequence is TGCAGCGTTGAGAAGGGCCGGGACACTGAAGCTTTCTTT. Translating it yields CSVEKGRDTEAFF.

This clonotype was detected a few times. V is TRBV7-9 and J is TRBJ2-2; D may match TRBD1 or TRBD2 (6 bases each). This CDR3 contains 12 residues. CDR1 is SEHNR and CDR2 is FQNEAQ in the germline V gene (reference sequence). Trimming took 10 bases from V and 7 from J, leaving 13 bases between them. This CDR3 is CATQGRIGELFF. CDR3 DNA sequence: TGTGCCACCCAGGGGAGGATCGGGGAGCTGTTTTTT.

This clonotype came up many times. Here the CDR3 reads CAISATVNQPQHF. CDR3 nucleotide sequence: TGTGCCATCAGTGCGACAGTAAATCAGCCCCAGCATTTT. The genes are TRBV10-3 and TRBJ1-5, with D possibly being TRBD1 (5 bases). The CDR3 spans 13 residues. V dropped 4 bases and J dropped 4 bases, with 8 bases sitting between them. Germline CDR1 ENHRY, CDR2 SYGVKD.

CDR3: CASSQEDRESYNEQFF. DNA of the CDR3: TGTGCCAGCAGTCAAGAGGACAGGGAATCCTACAATGAGCAGTTCTTC. The chain carries TRBV7-6 and TRBJ2-1; 8 bases line up with TRBD1. The CDR3 length is 16 residues. Germline trimming cut 6 bases from V and 1 base from J; bases unmatched to any gene: 8. From germline, CDR1 is SGHVS and CDR2 FNYEAQ.

This clonotype occurred a few times. The chain joins TRBV25-1 to TRBJ2-7; tentative D call: TRBD1 (6 bases). V was pared by 5 bases and J by 0 bases, with 14 bases between. This CDR3 is built from 15 residues. Germline V gene lookup returns CDR1 MGHDK and CDR2 SYGVNS. DNA for the CDR3: TGTGCCAGCAGTAGGACAGACTATTCCTCCTACGAGCAGTACTTC. Protein sequence: CASSRTDYSSYEQYF.

This clonotype came up a few times. This sequence joins TRBV11-2 and TRBJ1-5, with 8 bases that match TRBD1. Germline values: CDR1 SGHAT, CDR2 FQNNGV. V dropped 4 bases and J dropped 6; count of bases not matched to a gene: 8. The CDR3 spans 15 residues. As DNA, the CDR3 is TGTGCCAGCAGCTCCGGACAGGGACGGACTCAGCCCCAGCATTTT. Translating it yields CASSSGQGRTQPQHF.

At least ten counts were recorded for this clonotype. The chain uses TRBV25-1 and TRBJ1-4, with TRBD1 matching over 10 bases. The V gene's germline CDR1 is MGHDK and CDR2 SYGVNS. Trimming took 6 bases from V and 6 from J; bases not matched to a gene: 10. The CDR3 has 16 residues. CDR3 loop: CASRDTKTGGDEKLFF. The CDR3 nucleotides read TGTGCCAGCAGGGATACAAAGACAGGGGGCGATGAAAAACTGTTTTTT. The full variable domain, rest sourced from reference TRBV25-1 and TRBJ1-4, is EADIYQTPRYLVIGTGKKITLECSQTMGHDKMYWYQQDPGMELHLIHYSYGVNSTEKGDLSSESTVSRIRTEHFPLTLESARPSHTSQYLCASRDTKTGGDEKLFFGSGTQLSVL.

This clonotype was detected many times. The chain has TRBV7-9 and TRBJ1-4; 7 nucleotides agree with TRBD1. The CDR3 contains 16 residues. Unmatched junction bases numbered 12, after V lost 4 bases and J lost 7 bases. Germline CDR1 is SEHNR and CDR2 is FQNEAQ (reference sequence). The CDR3 region is CASSSNAGTDSEKLFF. CDR3 DNA: TGTGCCAGCAGCTCTAACGCCGGGACAGATAGTGAAAAACTGTTTTTT. Based on the CDR3 plus reference TRBV7-9 and TRBJ1-4, the full variable domain is DTGVSQNPRHKITKRGQNVTFRCDPISEHNRLYWYRQTLGQGPEFLTYFQNEAQLEKSRLLSDRFSAERPKGSFSTLEIQRTEQGDSAMYLCASSSNAGTDSEKLFFGSGTQLSVL.

A remark on this clonotype: This may be a read error, as it is one base from a much larger clone. This rearrangement joins TRBV2 to TRBJ1-6; maybe TRBD1 (5 bases). This CDR3 has 14 residues. The germline CDR1 and CDR2 sequences are SNHLY and FYNNEI. V was trimmed by 6 bases and J by 7 bases, leaving 13 bases between them. The CDR3 loop reads CASSRAGNNSPLHF. CDR3 in DNA: TGTGCCAGCAGCAGGGCAGGGAACAATTCACCCCTCCACTTT.

V is TRBV20-1 and J is TRBJ2-2; the D call may be TRBD1 or TRBD2 (5 bases each). V was cut by 1 base and J by 4 bases, with 7 bases left in between. The CDR3 sequence is 13 residues long. Germline values: CDR1 DFQATT, CDR2 SNEGSKA (reference sequence). In nucleotides, the CDR3 is TGCAGTGCTAGAGGGGACCTCACCGGGGAGCTGTTTTTT. It translates to CSARGDLTGELFF.

This clonotype was picked up many times. This chain connects TRBV5-6 to TRBJ2-7, with no clear D. Looked up from germline, CDR1 is SGHDT and CDR2 is YYEEEE. The CDR3 is 12 residues long. V lost 5 bases to trimming and J lost 2 bases, with 8 bases between them. CDR3 sequence: CASRSEAYEQYF. The CDR3 DNA reads TGTGCCAGCAGGTCGGAAGCCTACGAGCAGTACTTC.

This clonotype has at least ten counts. The chain is built from TRBV7-9 and TRBJ1-1, with TRBD1 matching 10 bases. The V gene's germline CDR1 is SEHNR and CDR2 FQNEAQ (reference sequence). J lost 4 bases, V lost 2 bases, and 1 base had no gene match. This CDR3 contains 14 residues. Here the CDR3 reads CASSLRTGGTEAFF. CDR3 nucleotides: TGTGCCAGCAGCTTACGGACAGGGGGCACTGAAGCTTTCTTT.

The rearrangement links TRBV24-1 to TRBJ2-5, with D perhaps matching TRBD1 (7 bases). The CDR3 is made up of 15 amino acids. V lost 2 bases, J lost 2 bases, and 11 bases lay in between. Per germline, CDR1 KGHDR and CDR2 SFDVKD. CDR3 sequence: CATSDSRGVQETQYF. The CDR3 bases are TGTGCCACCAGTGATTCCAGGGGGGTTCAAGAGACCCAGTACTTC.

The genes are TRBV24-1 and TRBJ1-5; D is possibly TRBD1 (6 bases). V was cut by 5 bases and J by 0 bases, with 7 bases left in between. CDR1 and CDR2 from the germline V gene are KGHDR and SFDVKD. CDR3 size: 14 residues. As DNA, the CDR3 is TGTGCCACCAGTGCACAGGGTAGCAATCAGCCCCAGCATTTT. Amino acid sequence: CATSAQGSNQPQHF.

This clonotype appeared once. A read error may be the cause here, since a much bigger clone is one base away. The final CDR3 position lacks the conserved phenylalanine or tryptophan, pointing to a likely read error. This chain links TRBV10-3 with TRBJ1-2; D remains unclear. The germline V gene encodes CDR1 ENHRY and CDR2 SYGVKD. This CDR3 has 13 amino acids. The CDR3 is CASSLNSHYGYTL. The DNA for the CDR3 is TGTGCCAGCAGTTTAAACAGCCACTATGGCTACACCCTC.

V and J are TRBV29-1 and TRBJ2-5; 8 bases line up with TRBD1. This CDR3 region has 13 residues. CDR1 is SQVTM and CDR2 is ANQGSEA in the germline V gene. With V trimmed by 2 bases and J by 4 bases, 3 bases remained unmatched. CDR3 coding DNA: TGCAGCGTTGAAAAGGGACAGGTAGAGACCCAGTACTTC. Amino acids: CSVEKGQVETQYF.